This paragraph reports one T cell receptor (beta chain). At one end the junction does not follow the germline gene, possibly because of a read error. RNA transcripts served as the template for amplifying TCR beta CDR3 regions. The HTBI set primed first-round TCR CDR3 RT-PCR. TCRdb re-called the multiplex PCR reads with MiXCR, one entry per CDR3 protein. The table has around 760,000 distinct CDR3 sequences, just over 35% seen once. Extraction of PBMCs used roughly 9.6 ml of fresh peripheral blood. The sample is drawn from a study of T cells in Graves' hyperthyroidism and ophthalmopathy. The CDR3 contains 9 residues. Germline V gene data show CDR1 as MNHGY and CDR2 as SVAAGI.

The J gene is TRBJ2-7, the V gene TRBV6-9; D call uncertain. Sample: blood. This TCR derives from a woman in her forties with Graves' hyperthyroidism. The CDR3 nucleotides are TGTGCCAGCACTAATGGGCCTCATTTC. It codes for CASTNGPHF.